Sequencing of this TCR beta chain was carried out in a study of blood T cell repertoires in COVID-19. Study as a whole: The cDNA or gDNA used as material had been derived from T cells, B-cell-depleted T cells, or PBMCs.

The trim removed 3 bases at V and 2 bases at J, leaving 2 bases unmatched. Germline CDR1 SQVTM, CDR2 ANQGSEA. The CDR3 is 13 residues long. In the study's own analysis: By means of reference gene primer amplification, nucleated cell counts were estimated. Some clones are missing from TCRdb's copy, which holds only in-frame ones; the method was immunoSEQ multiplex PCR. V, J and clone size are taken as reported in that table, and D and trimming were inferred from the DNA itself. The repertoire holds some 300,000 clones, 75% to 90% seen once, with about 2% in the top ten. This receptor was identified in a man younger than 35 with active or convalescent COVID-19. The specimen was peripheral blood. This chain links TRBV29-1 with TRBJ2-3; 7 bases map to TRBD2. The CDR3 loop reads CSVEGGYTDTQYF. CDR3 bases: TGCAGCGTTGAGGGAGGGTACACAGATACGCAGTATTTT.